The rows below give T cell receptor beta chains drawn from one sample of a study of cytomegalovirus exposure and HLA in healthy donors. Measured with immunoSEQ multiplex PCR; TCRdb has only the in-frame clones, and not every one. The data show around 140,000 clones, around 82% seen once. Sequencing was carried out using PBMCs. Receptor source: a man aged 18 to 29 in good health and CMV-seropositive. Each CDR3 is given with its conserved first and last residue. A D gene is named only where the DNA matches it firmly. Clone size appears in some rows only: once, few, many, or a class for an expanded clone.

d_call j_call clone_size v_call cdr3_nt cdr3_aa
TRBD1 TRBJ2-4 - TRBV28 TGTGCCAGCAGTCGGACAGGGGCCCACAACATTCAGTACTTC CASSRTGAHNIQYF
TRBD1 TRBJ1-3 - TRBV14 TGTGCCAGCAGCCTTGGACAGGGGGCTGACACCATATATTTT CASSLGQGADTIYF
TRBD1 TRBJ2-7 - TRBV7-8 TGTGCCAGCAGAGGACAGGGGTACGAGCAGTACTTC CASRGQGYEQYF
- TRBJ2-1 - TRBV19 TGTGCCAGTAGTATAGGGCTGGCCTACAATGAGCAGTTCTTC CASSIGLAYNEQFF
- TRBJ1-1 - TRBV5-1 TGCGCCAGCAGCCGTCTGAGAGACACTGAAGCTTTCTTT CASSRLRDTEAFF
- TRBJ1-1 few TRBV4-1 TGCGCCAGCAGCCAAGGGGACATCCCGAGTGCTGAAGCTTTCTTT CASSQGDIPSAEAFF
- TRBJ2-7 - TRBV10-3 TGTGCCATCAGTGTAAGGGAGTCTTCGTACGAGCAGTACTTC CAISVRESSYEQYF
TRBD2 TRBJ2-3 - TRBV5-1 TGCGCCAGCAGCTTAGAGCGGGGGAGCACAGATACGCAGTATTTT CASSLERGSTDTQYF
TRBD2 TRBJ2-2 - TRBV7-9 TGTGCCAGCAGCGTAGGCCAGACTAGCGGGGCGAACACCGGGGAGCTGTTTTTT CASSVGQTSGANTGELFF
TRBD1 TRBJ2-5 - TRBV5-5 TGTGCCAGCAGCTTGGATGGGACAGGAGGGGAGACCCAGTACTTC CASSLDGTGGETQYF
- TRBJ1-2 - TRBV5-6 TGTGCCAGCAGCTTGGAGGGGGGGATTGGCTACACCTTC CASSLEGGIGYTF
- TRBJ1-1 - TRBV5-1 TGCGCCAGCAGCCTAGAGGGGAACACTGAAGCTTTCTTT CASSLEGNTEAFF
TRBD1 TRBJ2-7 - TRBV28 TGTGCCAGCAGTTACAGGGGGCGGAACTCCTACGAGCAGTACTTC CASSYRGRNSYEQYF
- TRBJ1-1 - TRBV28 TGTGCCAGCAGCCCCCATGAGGGCCGCGGTAGAAAAGCTTTCTTT CASSPHEGRGRKAFF
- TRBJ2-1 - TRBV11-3 TGTGCCAGCAGCTTAGATAACAGCAACTACAATGAGCAGTTCTTC CASSLDNSNYNEQFF
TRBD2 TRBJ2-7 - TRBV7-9 TGTGCCAGCAGCCGCGCGATAGCGGGGAACTACGAGCAGTACTTC CASSRAIAGNYEQYF
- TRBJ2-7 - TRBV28 TGTGCCAGCAGTTTAAGGAGTCCCTCCTACGAGCAGTACTTC CASSLRSPSYEQYF
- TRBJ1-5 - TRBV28 TGTGCCAGCAGTTTATCTGTTCAGCCCCAGCATTTT CASSLSVQPQHF
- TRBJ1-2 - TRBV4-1 TGCGCCAGCAGTCTGACAGAGACTAACTATGGCTACACCTTC CASSLTETNYGYTF
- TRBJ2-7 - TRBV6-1 TGTGCCAGCAGTGAATTAGACGGGAAACAGGGTCACTACGAGCAGTACTTC CASSELDGKQGHYEQYF
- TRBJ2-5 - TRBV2 TGTGCCAGCACCCAGGGCGGAGAGACCCAGTACTTC CASTQGGETQYF
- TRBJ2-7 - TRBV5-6 TGTGCCAGCAGCACGACTAGGACCATTTCCTACGAGCAGTACTTC CASSTTRTISYEQYF
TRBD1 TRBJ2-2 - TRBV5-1 TGCGCCAGCAGCCCTCGGGACAGGGGGATCACCGGGGAGCTGTTTTTT CASSPRDRGITGELFF
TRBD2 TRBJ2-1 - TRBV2 TGTGCCAGCAGTGAGGCGGGAGCAAGGAATGAGCAGTTCTTC CASSEAGARNEQFF
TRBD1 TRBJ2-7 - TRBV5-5 TGTGCCAGCAGCGGACAGGGAAACGAGCAGTACTTC CASSGQGNEQYF
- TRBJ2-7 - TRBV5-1 TGCGCCAGCAGCGCTCCTGGGAGCTCCTACGAGCAGTACTTC CASSAPGSSYEQYF
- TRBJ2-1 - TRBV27 TGTGCCAGCAGTTTATCAGCGGGCACTTACTACAATGAGCAGTTCTTC CASSLSAGTYYNEQFF
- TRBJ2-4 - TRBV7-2 TGTGCCAGCAGCTTATCGGAGGGAGCGCCTAAAAACATTCAGTACTTC CASSLSEGAPKNIQYF
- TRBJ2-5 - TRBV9 TGTGCCAGCAGCGCTGGGGGGGCCTACCAAGAGACCCAGTACTTC CASSAGGAYQETQYF
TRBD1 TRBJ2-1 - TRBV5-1 TGCGCCACCAGGACAGGGGGCTACAATGAGCAGTTCTTC CATRTGGYNEQFF
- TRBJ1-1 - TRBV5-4 TGTGCCAGCAGCTTGGATAGTATGAACACTGAAGCTTTCTTT CASSLDSMNTEAFF
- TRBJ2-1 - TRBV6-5 TGTGCCAGCAGTTACCAGCGTAGCTCCTACAATGAGCAGTTCTTC CASSYQRSSYNEQFF
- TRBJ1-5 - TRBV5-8 TGTGCCAGCAGCCGGTGGGGAGGTAGCAATCAGCCCCAGCATTTT CASSRWGGSNQPQHF
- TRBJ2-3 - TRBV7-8 TGTGCCAGCAGCTCCGACTATTCCACAGATACGCAGTATTTT CASSSDYSTDTQYF
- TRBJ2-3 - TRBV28 TGTGCCAGCAGTTCCGATTTAAGCGGAACAGATACGCAGTATTTT CASSSDLSGTDTQYF
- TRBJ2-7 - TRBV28 TGTGCCAGCAGTTCCCTACAGGGTTTCGCGCAGTACTTC CASSSLQGFAQYF
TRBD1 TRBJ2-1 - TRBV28 TGTGCCAGCAGACGACAGGGGTGGGGATACAATGAGCAGTTCTTC CASRRQGWGYNEQFF
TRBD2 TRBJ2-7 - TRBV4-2 TGTGCCAGCAGCCCACCCGGGACTAGCGCATCCTACGAGCAGTACTTC CASSPPGTSASYEQYF
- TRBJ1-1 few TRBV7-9 TGTGCCAGCAGCCCGCGAAGGGGGGGGAACACTGAAGCTTTCTTT CASSPRRGGNTEAFF
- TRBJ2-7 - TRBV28 TGTGCCAGCAGTAACTCTTTACTAGGGCCTCTCTCCTACGAGCAGTACTTC CASSNSLLGPLSYEQYF
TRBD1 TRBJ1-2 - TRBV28 TGTGCCAGCAGTTTCCAGTCGGGACAGCTCTATGGCTACACCTTC CASSFQSGQLYGYTF
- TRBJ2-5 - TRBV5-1 TGCGCCAGCAGCTGGACTACCCCTTACGAGACCCAGTACTTC CASSWTTPYETQYF
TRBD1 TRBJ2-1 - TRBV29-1 TGCAGCGTAAGAGGGACAGGGGGCCCCTACAATGAGCAGTTCTTC CSVRGTGGPYNEQFF
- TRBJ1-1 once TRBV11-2 TGTGCCAGCAGGCGGGGGGATCTTTTGAACACTGAAGCTTTCTTT CASRRGDLLNTEAFF
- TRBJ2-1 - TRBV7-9 TGTGCCAGCCTCGCGGGAACCCCCTACAATGAGCAGTTCTTC CASLAGTPYNEQFF
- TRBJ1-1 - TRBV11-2 TGTGCCAGCAGCTTATCGGGGTCTGAAGCTTTCTTT CASSLSGSEAFF
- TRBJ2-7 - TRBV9 TGTGCCAGCAGCGTAGGCGGGATAGGGTCCTACGAGCAGTACTTC CASSVGGIGSYEQYF
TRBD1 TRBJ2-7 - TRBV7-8 TGTGCCAGCAGCTTTATATCCGGGACAGGGGGCGAGCAGTACTTC CASSFISGTGGEQYF
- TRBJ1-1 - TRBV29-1 TGCAGCGTTGGGACATCTGGGAACACTGAAGCTTTCTTT CSVGTSGNTEAFF
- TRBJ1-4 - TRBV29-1 TGCAGCGTTCCCGGAGGTGCAACTAATGAAAAACTGTTTTTT CSVPGGATNEKLFF
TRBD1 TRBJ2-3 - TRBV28 TGTGCCAGCAGTTCCTACCGGGTAGGGGGCAGAGATACGCAGTATTTT CASSSYRVGGRDTQYF
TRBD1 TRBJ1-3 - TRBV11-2 TGTGCCAGCAGCTCCCTACAGGGGGCGCGTGGAAACACCATATATTTT CASSSLQGARGNTIYF